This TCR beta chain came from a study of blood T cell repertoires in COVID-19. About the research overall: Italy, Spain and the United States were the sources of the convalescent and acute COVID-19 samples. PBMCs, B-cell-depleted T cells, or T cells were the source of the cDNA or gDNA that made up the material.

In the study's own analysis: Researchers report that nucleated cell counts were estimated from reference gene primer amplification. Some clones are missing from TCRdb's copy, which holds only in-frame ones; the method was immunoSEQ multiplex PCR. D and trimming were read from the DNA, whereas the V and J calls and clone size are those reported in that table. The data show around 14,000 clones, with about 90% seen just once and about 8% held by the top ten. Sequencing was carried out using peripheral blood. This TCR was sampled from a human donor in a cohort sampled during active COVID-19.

The CDR3 region is CASSLGQGAGGYTF. CDR3 DNA: TGTGCCAGCAGTTTGGGACAGGGGGCTGGTGGCTACACCTTC. The chain recombines TRBV27 with TRBJ1-2; 12 nucleotides agree with TRBD1. The junction had 3 bases not matched to a gene; V was cut back by 3 bases and J by 7 bases. Germline V gives CDR1 MNHEY, CDR2 SMNVEV (reference sequence). There are 14 residues in the CDR3.